The rows below give T cell receptor beta chains drawn from one sample of a study of blood T cell repertoires in COVID-19. TCRdb's copy holds only in-frame clones and misses some; the assay was immunoSEQ multiplex PCR. The sample yields some 270,000 clones, more than 65% seen once. Input material: peripheral blood. These receptors were obtained from a person between 65 and 79 years old with COVID-19, enrolled during active disease. Both conserved end residues are part of each CDR3. The D gene is left open where the match is weak. For some rows the clone size is stated as once, few or many, or as a class when expanded; others skip it.

V gene: TRBV7-2
clone size: NA
D gene: NA
J gene: TRBJ2-7
CDR3 DNA: TGTGCCAGCAGCTTAGGCGGTCGGGGCTACGAGCAGTACTTC
CDR3 protein: CASSLGGRGYEQYF

V gene: TRBV18
clone size: once
D gene: TRBD1
J gene: TRBJ1-2
CDR3 DNA: TGTGCCAGCTCACGCGACAGGGACGATGGCTACACCTTC
CDR3 protein: CASSRDRDDGYTF

V gene: TRBV7-2
clone size: NA
D gene: TRBD1
J gene: TRBJ1-1
CDR3 DNA: TGTGCCAGCAGCTCGTGGGACAGGTTGAACACTGAAGCTTTCTTT
CDR3 protein: CASSSWDRLNTEAFF

V gene: TRBV5-4
clone size: NA
D gene: TRBD1
J gene: TRBJ2-5
CDR3 DNA: TGTGCCAGCAGCTTGGGGGGACAGAGGAGTGTTGAGACCCAGTACTTC
CDR3 protein: CASSLGGQRSVETQYF

V gene: TRBV27
clone size: NA
D gene: NA
J gene: TRBJ1-1
CDR3 DNA: TGTGCCAGCAGTTTATCGAGGGGGTCGGGGACCACTGAAGCTTTCTTT
CDR3 protein: CASSLSRGSGTTEAFF

V gene: TRBV7-6
clone size: NA
D gene: NA
J gene: TRBJ1-1
CDR3 DNA: TGTGCCAGCAAGCAGGGGCCGAACACTGAAGCTTTCTTT
CDR3 protein: CASKQGPNTEAFF

V gene: TRBV5-1
clone size: few
D gene: NA
J gene: TRBJ2-1
CDR3 DNA: TGCGCCAGCGTCTCCGGCCAGGGCCACCACAATGAGCAGTTCTTC
CDR3 protein: CASVSGQGHHNEQFF

V gene: TRBV23-1
clone size: NA
D gene: NA
J gene: TRBJ2-7
CDR3 DNA: TGCGCCAGCAGACCCCAGAGGCGAGGTAAGGAGGCTTACGAGCAGTACTTC
CDR3 protein: CASRPQRRGKEAYEQYF

V gene: TRBV5-1
clone size: once
D gene: TRBD1
J gene: TRBJ2-6
CDR3 DNA: TGCGCCAGCCGGGACAGCTCTGGGGCCAACGTCCTGACTTTC
CDR3 protein: CASRDSSGANVLTF

V gene: TRBV6-1
clone size: NA
D gene: NA
J gene: TRBJ2-3
CDR3 DNA: TGTGCCAGCAGTGAAGGAGGGATTTATACGCAGTATTTT
CDR3 protein: CASSEGGIYTQYF

V gene: TRBV16
clone size: NA
D gene: NA
J gene: TRBJ2-3
CDR3 DNA: TGTGCCAGCAGCCAAGGGACTTACAGCACAGATACGCAGTATTTT
CDR3 protein: CASSQGTYSTDTQYF

V gene: TRBV29-1
clone size: NA
D gene: NA
J gene: TRBJ2-5
CDR3 DNA: TGCAGCGTTGGAGCGGCGGCCCAGTACTTC
CDR3 protein: CSVGAAAQYF

V gene: TRBV15
clone size: NA
D gene: NA
J gene: TRBJ2-3
CDR3 DNA: TGTGCCACCAGCCGGCAGGGGGGATCTAGCACAGATACGCAGTATTTT
CDR3 protein: CATSRQGGSSTDTQYF

V gene: TRBV6-5
clone size: NA
D gene: NA
J gene: TRBJ2-7
CDR3 DNA: TGTGCCAGCACCAACAGGGACTACGAGCAGTACTTC
CDR3 protein: CASTNRDYEQYF

V gene: TRBV4-1
clone size: NA
D gene: NA
J gene: TRBJ2-5
CDR3 DNA: TGCGCCAGCAGCCCTCAAGGACAATTGGGGACCCAGTACTTC
CDR3 protein: CASSPQGQLGTQYF

V gene: TRBV6-5
clone size: few
D gene: NA
J gene: TRBJ1-2
CDR3 DNA: TGTGCCAGCAGTACGGGGGGGTGGACCAACTATGGCTACACCTTC
CDR3 protein: CASSTGGWTNYGYTF

V gene: TRBV29-1
clone size: NA
D gene: NA
J gene: TRBJ2-3
CDR3 DNA: TGCAGCGTTGGCTCTGGGCTTGTACATACGCAGTATTTT
CDR3 protein: CSVGSGLVHTQYF

V gene: TRBV11-1
clone size: once
D gene: NA
J gene: TRBJ2-3
CDR3 DNA: TGTGCCAGCAACGGGGGACCCACAGATACGCAGTATTTT
CDR3 protein: CASNGGPTDTQYF

V gene: TRBV7-9
clone size: NA
D gene: NA
J gene: TRBJ1-1
CDR3 DNA: TGTGCCAGCAGCGCCCAGACGGGGATGAACACTGAAGCTTTCTTT
CDR3 protein: CASSAQTGMNTEAFF

V gene: TRBV4-3
clone size: NA
D gene: TRBD1
J gene: TRBJ2-7
CDR3 DNA: TGCGCCAGCAGCCAAGTAGGGGGCAACGAGCAGTACTTC
CDR3 protein: CASSQVGGNEQYF

V gene: TRBV30
clone size: NA
D gene: TRBD2
J gene: TRBJ2-6
CDR3 DNA: TGTGCCTGGACGGGGGGAGGGGCCAACGTCCTGACTTTC
CDR3 protein: CAWTGGGANVLTF

V gene: TRBV5-6
clone size: once
D gene: NA
J gene: TRBJ1-1
CDR3 DNA: TGTGCCAGCGGACTAGGGGGGTTAGAAGCTTTCTTT
CDR3 protein: CASGLGGLEAFF

V gene: TRBV29-1
clone size: NA
D gene: NA
J gene: TRBJ2-3
CDR3 DNA: TGCAGCGGTATGAGGAGTGTTAGTTCTGGGTATACGCAGTATTTT
CDR3 protein: CSGMRSVSSGYTQYF

V gene: TRBV7-6
clone size: few
D gene: NA
J gene: TRBJ1-1
CDR3 DNA: TGTGCCAGCAGCTTATTAGCGGTTACACCGTTGATGAACACTGAAGCTTTCTTT
CDR3 protein: CASSLLAVTPLMNTEAFF

V gene: TRBV7-9
clone size: NA
D gene: NA
J gene: TRBJ2-5
CDR3 DNA: TGTGCCAGTAGCAACCGGCGGGGGCGCAACGAGACCCAGTACTTC
CDR3 protein: CASSNRRGRNETQYF

V gene: TRBV13
clone size: NA
D gene: NA
J gene: TRBJ1-5
CDR3 DNA: TGTGCCAGCAGCTTGGGGCAACAACTCAATCAGCCCCAGCATTTT
CDR3 protein: CASSLGQQLNQPQHF

V gene: TRBV6-5
clone size: once
D gene: TRBD2
J gene: TRBJ2-3
CDR3 DNA: TGTGCCGTGCAACGGCTAGCGGGAGGGACAGATACGCAGTATTTT
CDR3 protein: CAVQRLAGGTDTQYF

V gene: TRBV19
clone size: few
D gene: TRBD1
J gene: TRBJ1-2
CDR3 DNA: TGTGCCAGTACCGTGGGACAGGGGACCGACTATGGCTACACCTTC
CDR3 protein: CASTVGQGTDYGYTF

V gene: TRBV6-1
clone size: NA
D gene: TRBD2
J gene: TRBJ2-3
CDR3 DNA: TGTGCCAGCAGTGAACAACTAGCGGGAGGCACAGATACGCAGTATTTT
CDR3 protein: CASSEQLAGGTDTQYF

V gene: TRBV6-5
clone size: NA
D gene: NA
J gene: TRBJ1-6
CDR3 DNA: TGTGCCAGCGGTAGGAGCTCCTATAATTCACCCCTCCACTTT
CDR3 protein: CASGRSSYNSPLHF

V gene: TRBV3-1/TRBV3-2
clone size: NA
D gene: NA
J gene: TRBJ2-5
CDR3 DNA: TGTGCCAGCAGCTCTAGCGTTAAGACCCAGTACTTC
CDR3 protein: CASSSSVKTQYF

V gene: TRBV19
clone size: NA
D gene: TRBD1
J gene: TRBJ2-1
CDR3 DNA: TGTGCCAGTAGTACCAGGGGGCCCCGGGGTCCATCCTACAATGAGCAGTTCTTC
CDR3 protein: CASSTRGPRGPSYNEQFF

V gene: TRBV9
clone size: NA
D gene: TRBD2
J gene: TRBJ2-1
CDR3 DNA: TGTGCCAGCAGCGTAGGACTAGCCCCCTACAATGAGCAGTTCTTC
CDR3 protein: CASSVGLAPYNEQFF

V gene: TRBV2
clone size: NA
D gene: NA
J gene: TRBJ1-2
CDR3 DNA: TGTGCCAGCATAGGGGATAATTATGGCTACACCTTC
CDR3 protein: CASIGDNYGYTF

V gene: TRBV6-5
clone size: NA
D gene: NA
J gene: TRBJ1-5
CDR3 DNA: TGTGCCAGCAGTTACTCGGGGCTGACGGATCAGCCCCAGCATTTT
CDR3 protein: CASSYSGLTDQPQHF

V gene: TRBV5-4
clone size: NA
D gene: NA
J gene: TRBJ2-1
CDR3 DNA: TGTGCCAGCAGCCGGGAGTTAGCGGCCTACAATGAGCAGTTCTTC
CDR3 protein: CASSRELAAYNEQFF

V gene: TRBV10-3
clone size: NA
D gene: TRBD1
J gene: TRBJ2-7
CDR3 DNA: TGTGCCATCAGTGACTTGACAGGGGCCACCTACGAGCAGTACTTC
CDR3 protein: CAISDLTGATYEQYF

V gene: TRBV11-3
clone size: NA
D gene: NA
J gene: TRBJ1-6
CDR3 DNA: TGTGCCAGCAGCTTAGATTGGTTTAGCGGGGGGGAGATTGATTCACCCCTCCACTTT
CDR3 protein: CASSLDWFSGGEIDSPLHF

V gene: TRBV6-5
clone size: once
D gene: NA
J gene: TRBJ1-6
CDR3 DNA: TGTGCCAGCAGTTTACGGGAAAGAGATTCACCCCTCCACTTT
CDR3 protein: CASSLRERDSPLHF

V gene: TRBV14
clone size: NA
D gene: NA
J gene: TRBJ2-5
CDR3 DNA: TGTGCCAGCAGCCCCCTTGCTAGCAGAAACCAAGAGACCCAGTACTTC
CDR3 protein: CASSPLASRNQETQYF

V gene: TRBV19
clone size: NA
D gene: NA
J gene: TRBJ2-1
CDR3 DNA: TGTGCCAGTAGTATATTCGGGACACTCTCCTACAATGAGCAGTTCTTC
CDR3 protein: CASSIFGTLSYNEQFF

V gene: TRBV5-5
clone size: few
D gene: TRBD2
J gene: TRBJ2-2
CDR3 DNA: TGTGCCAGCAGCCTACGAACACGCTTCAGCGGGGCGAACACCGGGGAGCTGTTTTTT
CDR3 protein: CASSLRTRFSGANTGELFF

V gene: TRBV7-2
clone size: NA
D gene: NA
J gene: TRBJ2-2
CDR3 DNA: TGTGCCAGCAGCCGGGACTCGAACACCGGGGAGCTGTTTTTT
CDR3 protein: CASSRDSNTGELFF

V gene: TRBV5-6
clone size: NA
D gene: NA
J gene: TRBJ2-7
CDR3 DNA: TGTGCCAGCAGCTTGACTTTTGCGGAGCAGTACTTC
CDR3 protein: CASSLTFAEQYF

V gene: TRBV28
clone size: once
D gene: TRBD1
J gene: TRBJ1-5
CDR3 DNA: TGTGCCGCTAAGTTACAGGGGACTGGGAATCAGCCCCAGCATTTT
CDR3 protein: CAAKLQGTGNQPQHF